This T cell receptor beta chain was documented in a study of post-analysis software for immune sequencing data. Study at large: Relapsing-remitting, secondary progressive and progressive-relapsing multiple sclerosis were all included among the disease courses.

This clonotype was seen just once. Its antigen is as yet unknown. At one end, the junction sequence differs from germline, possibly due to a read error. Unique molecular identifiers had been added to the TCR beta cDNA libraries. It was from about 0.94 to 9.7 million T cells that some 500,000 cDNA molecules came. One entry per CDR3 protein, called by TCRdb with MiXCR from the PCR reads. Found here are around 500,000 distinct CDR3 sequences, 30% to 40% of them singletons; the top ten hold approximately 5.4%. This CDR3 has 15 amino acids. Germline CDR1 reads SGHDT; CDR2 reads YYEEEE. Study-level points and caveats: Roughly five TRBV segments occurring more often in patients than controls included TRBV5-6, TRBV5-1 and TRBV20-1. Controls showed significantly higher normalized Chao1 diversity than did multiple sclerosis patients. By F measure, samples from a shared preparation batch strongly co-clustered.

The genes are TRBV5-6 and TRBJ1-2; D unclear. The source of this sequence is a girl between 2 and 17 years old with multiple sclerosis. Sequences were obtained from blood. CDR3 coding DNA: TGTGCCAGCAGCTTGGCAATCGAGGGAGGCTATGGCTACATCTTC. This gives the protein CASSLAIEGGYGYIF.